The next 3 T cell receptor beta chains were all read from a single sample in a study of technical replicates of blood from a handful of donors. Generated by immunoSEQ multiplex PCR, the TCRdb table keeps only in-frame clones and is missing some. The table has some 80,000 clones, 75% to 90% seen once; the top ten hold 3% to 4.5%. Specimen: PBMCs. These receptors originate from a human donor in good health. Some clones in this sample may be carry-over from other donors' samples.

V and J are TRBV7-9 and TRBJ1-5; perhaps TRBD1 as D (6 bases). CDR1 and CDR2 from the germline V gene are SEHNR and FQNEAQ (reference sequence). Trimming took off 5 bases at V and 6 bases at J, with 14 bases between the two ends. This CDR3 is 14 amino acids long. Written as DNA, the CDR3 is TGTGCCAGCAGCCCACCGGGACAACGTCAGCCCCAGCATTTT. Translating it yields CASSPPGQRQPQHF.

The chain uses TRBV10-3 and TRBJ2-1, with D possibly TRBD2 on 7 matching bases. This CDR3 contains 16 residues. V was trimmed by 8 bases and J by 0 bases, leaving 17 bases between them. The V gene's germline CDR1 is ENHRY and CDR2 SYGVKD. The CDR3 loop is CAIGAGATSSYNEQFF. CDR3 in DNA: TGTGCCATCGGCGCGGGGGCCACCAGCTCCTACAATGAGCAGTTCTTC.

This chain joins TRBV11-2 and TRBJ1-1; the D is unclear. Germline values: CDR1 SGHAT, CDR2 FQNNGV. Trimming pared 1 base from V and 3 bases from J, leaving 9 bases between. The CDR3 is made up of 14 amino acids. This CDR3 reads CASSLVAQYTEAFF. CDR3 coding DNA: TGTGCCAGCAGCTTAGTAGCCCAGTACACTGAAGCTTTCTTT.